These 30 T cell receptor beta chains share one sample of origin, sequenced in a study of early T cells in non-severe SARS-CoV-2 infection. One entry per CDR3 protein results from TCRdb running MiXCR on the 5' RACE reads. The sample shows tens of thousands of distinct CDR3 sequences, roughly a tenth of them seen only once. The sample taken for sequencing was whole blood. Source of these receptors: an adult who was a healthcare worker with PCR-confirmed SARS-CoV-2 infection or an uninfected control (not recorded which).

This clonotype was counted only a few times. A junction boundary mismatches the germline segment, possibly from a read error. The V call is TRBV7-7, the J call TRBJ2-1; D is possibly TRBD2 (5 bases). This CDR3 spans 15 amino acids. Per germline, CDR1 SSHAT and CDR2 FNYEAQ (reference sequence). The CDR3 coding sequence is TGTGCTAGCAGCAGCCAGCGGAGCTCCTACAATGAGCAGTTCTTC. Its translation: CASSSQRSSYNEQFF.

Within the sample, this clonotype is medium-sized. The chain recombines TRBV7-9 with TRBJ2-3; no firm D call. This CDR3 has 12 residues. Per the germline V gene, CDR1 is SEHNR and CDR2 is FQNEAQ (reference sequence). V lost 1 base and J lost 5, with 4 bases in between. CDR3 DNA sequence: TGTGCCAGCAGCTTAGATGGAGATACGCAGTATTTT. Protein product: CASSLDGDTQYF.

This clonotype was seen only a few times. The DNA of the CDR3 is TGTGCCAGCAGCCATTGGAACGACTATGGCTACACCTTC. It specifies CASSHWNDYGYTF. The chain has TRBV5-6 and TRBJ1-2; the D is unclear. Germline assignment: CDR1 SGHDT and CDR2 YYEEEE. V lost 4 bases and J lost 3, with 10 bases in between. The CDR3 spans 13 residues.

The table lists this clonotype with a few counts. This rearrangement joins TRBV4-3 to TRBJ1-6; TRBD1 might be the D (5 bases). The length of the CDR3 is 15 residues. Deletions cut 0 bases from V and 8 bases from J, with 11 bases between. CDR1 is LGHNA, CDR2 YSLEER, per germline. CDR3 sequence (DNA): TGCGCCAGCAGCCAAGAACCGGGCAGGGATTCACCCCTCCACTTT. This translates into CASSQEPGRDSPLHF.

This clonotype has a count of ten or more. The V call is TRBV5-1, the J call TRBJ2-6; 8 bases match TRBD1. The ends lost 0 bases at V and 5 bases at J; junction bases unmatched: 13. Germline assignment: CDR1 SGHRS and CDR2 YFSETQ. This CDR3 is built from 19 residues. This CDR3 reads CASSLASGQGNLWANVLTF. Written as DNA, the CDR3 is TGCGCCAGCAGCTTGGCCTCTGGACAGGGTAACCTCTGGGCCAACGTCCTGACTTTC.

In its sample, this clonotype was seen a few times. V and J are TRBV19 and TRBJ2-1, with TRBD1 matching over 7 bases. This CDR3 has 14 amino acids. Germline V gives CDR1 LNHDA, CDR2 SQIVND (reference sequence). The V gene end was trimmed by 7 bases and the J gene end by 2 bases; junction bases not matched to a gene: 5. The CDR3 DNA is TGTGCCAGTAACTTGGGACAGACCTACAATGAGCAGTTCTTC. Translation gives CASNLGQTYNEQFF.

This clonotype was seen repeatedly, ten times or more. This chain joins TRBV2 and TRBJ1-2; D possibly corresponds to TRBD1 (5 bases). Germline V gene sequence: CDR1 SNHLY, CDR2 FYNNEI. The CDR3 sequence is 13 residues long. V shed 7 bases and J shed 6 bases, with 15 bases lying between them. CDR3 protein: CASIRRDWDGYTF. The CDR3 coding sequence is TGTGCCAGCATTCGGAGGGACTGGGATGGCTACACCTTC.

The rearrangement uses TRBV7-2 and TRBJ2-1; a weak D match, TRBD1 (6 bases). This CDR3 is 14 amino acids long. Germline CDR1 reads SGHTA; CDR2 reads FQGNSA. The V end lost 3 bases, the J end lost 4 bases, and 10 bases lay between the germline ends. In nucleotides, the CDR3 is TGTGCCAGCAGCTTGGGGGCGGCTTACAATGAGCAGTTCTTC. Translated: CASSLGAAYNEQFF.

The CDR3 spells CASRNRFHTGELFF. The CDR3 DNA is TGTGCCAGTCGAAATCGGTTTCACACCGGGGAGCTGTTTTTT. The chain employs TRBV19 and TRBJ2-2; D is undetermined. CDR1 and CDR2 from the germline V gene are LNHDA and SQIVND (reference sequence). The CDR3 covers 14 residues. V was clipped by 8 bases and J by 3 bases, with 13 bases between them.

This clonotype turned up a few times. The chain couples TRBV12-3 or TRBV12-4 to TRBJ1-2; perhaps TRBD1 as D (6 bases). V was pared by 3 bases and J by 8 bases, with 10 bases between. The CDR3 is 12 amino acids. CDR3 loop: CASSFKGGGYTF. For the CDR3, the DNA is TGTGCCAGCAGTTTTAAGGGGGGCGGCTACACCTTC.

The sample holds a few counts of this clonotype. The chain employs TRBV7-2 and TRBJ2-2; D not resolved. The length of the CDR3 is 14 residues. Germline V CDR1 and CDR2: SGHTA, FQGNSA. Trimming left V 3 bases short and J 4 bases short, with 9 bases between. CDR3 loop: CASSFDVGTGELFF. The CDR3 DNA reads TGTGCCAGCAGCTTCGACGTGGGCACCGGGGAGCTGTTTTTT.

This clonotype was observed at least ten times. The chain is built from TRBV6-5 and TRBJ2-7; possibly TRBD1 for D (5 bases). This CDR3 spans 14 amino acids. Trimming pared 6 bases from V and 3 bases from J, leaving 15 bases between. Germline V gene sequence: CDR1 MNHEY, CDR2 SVGAGI. The CDR3 DNA follows: TGTGCCAGCAGAGTATACAGGTCTAACTACGAGCAGTACTTC. It specifies CASRVYRSNYEQYF.

J is TRBJ2-3 and V is TRBV5-1, with TRBD2 identical over 8 bases. The CDR3 is made up of 15 amino acids. Germline assignment: CDR1 SGHRS and CDR2 YFSETQ. Trimming cost V 3 bases and J 2 bases; bases outside gene matches: 5. CDR3 in amino acids: CASSSSAGVTDTQYF. The DNA for the CDR3 is TGCGCCAGCAGCTCCTCAGCGGGAGTCACAGATACGCAGTATTTT.

This clonotype showed up many times. V gene TRBV20-1 combines with J gene TRBJ2-5, with 8 nucleotides matching TRBD1. This CDR3 is 17 amino acids long. With 5 bases clipped from V and 5 bases from J, the junction kept 19 bases outside the gene matches. The germline gives CDR1 DFQATT, CDR2 SNEGSKA (reference sequence). The CDR3, as DNA: TGCAGTGCTCCTCATTCAGCGGACAGGGAGTTTATGGAGACCCAGTACTTC. Translation gives CSAPHSADREFMETQYF.

V gene TRBV20-1 combines with J gene TRBJ2-7; TRBD1 matches at 8 bases. Germline V lookup: CDR1 DFQATT, CDR2 SNEGSKA (reference sequence). The CDR3 is 14 amino acids. V gave up 5 bases and J gave up 1 base; unmatched junction bases: 7. This CDR3 is CSARSGQGSYEQYF. The CDR3 nucleotides read TGCAGTGCTCGTAGCGGACAGGGTTCCTACGAGCAGTACTTC.

This sequence joins TRBV10-3 and TRBJ1-5, with 10 bases identical to TRBD1. Trimming took 5 bases from V and 6 from J; bases not matched to a gene: 1. CDR1 and CDR2 (germline): ENHRY, SYGVKD. The CDR3 contains 13 residues. The CDR3 DNA sequence: TGTGCCATCAGTTGGACAGGGGGTCAGCCCCAGCATTTT. As protein: CAISWTGGQPQHF.

The rearrangement joins TRBV10-2 to TRBJ1-5; no clear D. The V gene lost 5 bases and the J gene lost 2 bases, with 13 bases spanning the gap. Germline V lookup: CDR1 WSHSY, CDR2 SAAADI. The CDR3 extends over 15 amino acids. Here the CDR3 reads CASSSAGSGNQPQHF. The CDR3 DNA reads TGCGCCAGCAGTTCCGCAGGCTCGGGCAATCAGCCCCAGCATTTT.

This chain joins TRBV10-1 and TRBJ2-2, with D hard to call. Germline-derived CDR1 and CDR2 are WNHNN and SYGVQD (reference sequence). This CDR3 comprises 13 residues. Trimming took off 6 bases at V and 6 bases at J, with 11 bases between the two ends. CDR3 sequence: CASRAVRAGELFF. The CDR3 DNA is TGCGCCAGCAGAGCCGTCCGGGCCGGGGAGCTGTTTTTT.

This clonotype occurred many times. J is TRBJ1-4 and V is TRBV7-2, with D unresolved. The CDR3 contains 13 residues. With 3 bases removed from V and 7 bases from J, the gap between germline ends came to 9 bases. CDR1 is SGHTA and CDR2 is FQGNSA in the germline V gene. CDR3 region: CASSFLDGEKLFF. DNA of the CDR3: TGTGCCAGCAGCTTCCTAGATGGTGAAAAACTGTTTTTT.

The chain combines TRBV24-1 with TRBJ2-5, with D possibly being TRBD1 (6 bases). CDR1 and CDR2 (germline): KGHDR, SFDVKD. The CDR3 length is 14 residues. Trimming removed 4 bases from V and 2 bases from J, with 10 bases in between. In DNA, the CDR3 is TGTGCCACCAGTGAGCGGACAGCTCAAGAGACCCAGTACTTC. It translates to CATSERTAQETQYF.

This clonotype has at least ten counts. V usage is TRBV30 and J usage is TRBJ2-1; TRBD2 matches at 7 bases. The length of the CDR3 is 14 residues. The V and J ends lost 2 bases and 8 bases, in that order; junction bases with no gene match: 9. Germline CDR1 and CDR2: GTSNPN and SVGIG (reference sequence). The CDR3 spells CAWSRLAVTDEQFF. The DNA of the CDR3 is TGTGCCTGGAGTCGGCTAGCGGTAACCGATGAGCAGTTCTTC.

This clonotype was seen at least ten times. The chain is built from TRBV5-1 and TRBJ1-6, with D hard to call. The V gene's germline CDR1 is SGHRS and CDR2 YFSETQ. This CDR3 is 18 amino acids long. The V and J ends lost 0 bases and 3 bases respectively, with 16 bases between them. The CDR3 loop is CASSLDPGRRVYNSPLHF. In DNA, the CDR3 is TGCGCCAGCAGCTTGGACCCGGGTCGTAGAGTCTATAATTCACCCCTCCACTTT.

This chain uses TRBV14 with TRBJ1-6; 9 bases agree with TRBD1. This CDR3 has 17 residues. Trimming at V came to 0 bases and at J to 6 bases, leaving 6 bases not matched to a gene. CDR1 SGHDN and CDR2 FVKESK come from the germline V gene. The CDR3 sequence is CASSQDTGTGPNSPLHF. The DNA of the CDR3 is TGTGCCAGCAGCCAAGATACGGGGACAGGGCCTAATTCACCCCTCCACTTT.

There are many counts of this clonotype. The gene calls are TRBV25-1 and TRBJ2-6; D gene uncertain. The germline V gene encodes CDR1 MGHDK and CDR2 SYGVNS. Trimming pared 1 base from V and 1 base from J, leaving 8 bases between. There are 16 residues in the CDR3. CDR3: CASSESRSSGANVLTF. The CDR3 DNA reads TGTGCCAGCAGTGAATCTCGGTCGTCTGGGGCCAACGTCCTGACTTTC. The full variable domain, completed using reference TRBV25-1 and TRBJ2-6, is EADIYQTPRYLVIGTGKKITLECSQTMGHDKMYWYQQDPGMELHLIHYSYGVNSTEKGDLSSESTVSRIRTEHFPLTLESARPSHTSQYLCASSESRSSGANVLTFGAGSRLTVL.

The table lists this clonotype with many counts. V gene TRBV2 combines with J gene TRBJ2-7; TRBD1 matches at 7 bases. The CDR3 runs 15 residues. Losses at the gene ends were 3 bases for V and 5 bases for J; bases not matched to a gene: 10. Germline V gene lookup returns CDR1 SNHLY and CDR2 FYNNEI. The CDR3 is CASSDPVGTVDEQYF. For the CDR3, the DNA is TGTGCCAGCAGTGACCCGGTAGGGACAGTGGACGAGCAGTACTTC.

This clonotype was seen only a few times. CDR3 coding DNA: TGTGCCATCAGTGAGCCCCTAGGGGGCGAGACCCAGTACTTC. Translated, it gives CAISEPLGGETQYF. The rearrangement uses TRBV10-3 and TRBJ2-5, with TRBD1 matching over 7 bases. CDR1 is ENHRY, CDR2 SYGVKD, per germline. The CDR3 is 14 amino acids. Trimming cost V 2 bases and J 5 bases; bases outside gene matches: 5.

Ten or more counts support this clonotype. The chain carries TRBV20-1 and TRBJ1-2; D gene ambiguous. Germline CDR1 DFQATT, CDR2 SNEGSKA (reference sequence). The V end was cut by 0 bases, the J end by 0 bases, with 11 bases between. This CDR3 region has 15 residues. CDR3 DNA sequence: TGCAGTGCTAGAGATCCGAACCGGGCTAACTATGGCTACACCTTC. This codes for CSARDPNRANYGYTF.

Ten or more counts support this clonotype. The chain is built from TRBV11-3 and TRBJ2-2, with 7 bases aligning to TRBD2. Germline V gene lookup returns CDR1 SGHNT and CDR2 YENEEA. CDR3 length: 17 amino acids. V lost 5 bases to trimming and J lost 3 bases; unmatched junction nucleotides: 12. CDR3 nucleotide sequence: TGTGCCAGCAGCAGTCCCCTCCTTCGGGGGGACACCGGGGAGCTGTTTTTT. Protein: CASSSPLLRGDTGELFF.

This clonotype came up many times. V is TRBV18 and J is TRBJ1-2; 7 bases are a match to TRBD1. CDR3 length: 15 residues. Per germline, CDR1 KGHSH and CDR2 LQKENI. The J segment lost 0 bases and the V segment lost 1 base, leaving 2 bases of the junction unmatched. The CDR3 sequence is CASSPQGATNYGYTF. CDR3 bases: TGTGCCAGCTCACCACAGGGGGCTACTAACTATGGCTACACCTTC.

Within the sample, this clonotype is medium-sized. This sequence joins TRBV7-8 and TRBJ1-1; 8 nucleotides agree with TRBD1. Germline CDR1 and CDR2: SGHVS and FQNEAQ. This CDR3 region has 17 residues. The junction had 11 bases not matched to a gene; V was cut back by 5 bases and J by 0 bases. For the CDR3, the DNA is TGTGCCAGCAGCAAGACAGGGGCCGCCCCCTTGAACACTGAAGCTTTCTTT. Translating it yields CASSKTGAAPLNTEAFF.